The clone carrying this T cell receptor beta chain was seen more than once but under ten times. No antigen is known for it. Using immunoSEQ multiplex PCR, the repertoire was profiled, and TCRdb retains in-frame clones only, with some absent. The sample has 130,000 or so clones, 75% to 90% seen once. Germline CDR1 reads SEHNR; CDR2 reads FQNEAQ (reference sequence). This CDR3 has 14 residues. The V and J ends lost 7 bases and 6 bases, in that order; junction bases with no gene match: 9. These data originate in a study of cytomegalovirus exposure and HLA in healthy donors. Study results and caveats: One later analysis, an examination of the 100 to 150 validation repertoires, found that first-cohort TCR clusters tended to co-occur in them. Specificity of a few CMV-associated chains for CMV antigens was verified in vitro.

This sequence was found in a woman in her late teens or twenties in good health and CMV-seropositive. The rearrangement uses TRBV7-9 and TRBJ2-1, with 7 bases lining up with TRBD2. Sequencing was carried out using PBMCs. CDR3 loop: CASNPGLKTNEQFF. DNA of the CDR3: TGTGCCAGCAATCCGGGACTAAAAACCAATGAGCAGTTCTTC.